This T cell receptor (beta chain) comes out of a study of T cells in Graves' hyperthyroidism and ophthalmopathy (dated by TCRdb to about 2019). Background for the entire study: Peripheral blood samples were taken at the time of initial diagnosis, prior to any treatment. Following sampling, methimazole starting at 30 mg daily was given to hyperthyroidism patients, and high-dose intravenous methylprednisolone was given to ophthalmopathy patients. For training and testing, the roughly 100 patients in the discovery cohort were randomly divided in a 7:3 ratio. According to the paper, TCR Vbeta CDR3 sequencing was carried out on over 130 peripheral blood samples, which came from over 40 ophthalmopathy, fewer than 80 hyperthyroidism and approximately 17 progressor patients. To identify TCR V-J signatures that set the groups apart, the researchers used a discovery cohort of more than 95 patients, made up of around 40 with Graves' ophthalmopathy and about 60 with stable Graves' hyperthyroidism. In six Graves' hyperthyroidism patients, the study also compared T-cell repertoires from thyroid tissue with T-cell repertoires from blood. Prospective prediction of ophthalmopathy was tested in an independent validation cohort consisting of roughly 20 hyperthyroidism patients and approximately 16 patients who later progressed to ophthalmopathy. General conclusions and limits of the study: Most expanded thyroid clonotypes (frequency above 0.001) were also detected in blood, a finding suggesting that blood repertoires may reflect thyroid immune responses. No statistical method was used to fix the sample size in advance, and group allocation was not hidden from the investigators. In cross-validation, a model built on a 13 V-J signature told ophthalmopathy apart from stable hyperthyroidism with 87.88% sensitivity and roughly 82% specificity, and in testing the same model reached 80%/75%. In validation, progression to ophthalmopathy was predicted by the model with 65% to 71% sensitivity and around 76% specificity, a median of 6.5 months before onset.

This clonotype was seen at least ten times. Its binding antigen is unknown. No much larger clone exists at a distance of one base, and base qualities are not known. The TCR beta CDR3 regions were amplified from RNA transcripts. The TCR CDR3 was subjected to a first round of RT-PCR using the HTBI primer set and the Qiagen OneStep RT-PCR kit. A second multiplex PCR round built the libraries, followed by size selection and purification. The libraries were sequenced on an Illumina HiSeq2000 using paired-end 100 bp reads. Concerning the study's data processing: SOAPnuke was used to process the raw data, throwing out any read that contained adapters or uncalled bases, had a mean Phred below 15, or lacked an exact constant-primer or identifier match. COPE v1.2.5 was used to merge the high-quality paired reads, and each unique nucleotide sequence was defined as a clonotype. Clonotypes were aligned to IMGT TRBV, TRBD and TRBJ reference segments using MiTCR v1.1. The analysis was restricted to V-J combinations with a frequency above 0.0001, which together covered about 99% of the repertoires. A TCS score was defined as the ratio of F50 (clonal expansion) to E x V (chaos), with BLOSUM62-based TCRdist applied between CDR3 peptides within each V-J. Welch's t-statistics and random forest reduced 500 to 550 V-J features to 10 to 15, which were used in a naive Bayes classifier (R e1071). Thyroid-blood repertoire similarity was quantified with the Morisita-Horn index. TCRdb itself trimmed the public reads at Q25 with fastp, ran MiXCR and retained productive beta chains. Rows with one shared CDR3 protein collapse into an entry with the most common genes and DNA. TCRdb's processing, not the authors', yielded these V and J calls. The sample table lists approximately 610,000 distinct CDR3 sequences, approximately 14% of them with a count of one. 3.5% to 4.5% of the sample lies in the top ten.

The CDR3 runs 13 amino acids, cysteine and phenylalanine included. The read is trimmed to its CDR3 DNA, 39 bases read in frame from base 1. V lost 7 bases and J lost 4 bases; the stretch between them is 13 bases long. In the germline V gene (reference sequence), CDR1 corresponds to LGHDT and CDR2 to YNNKEL. Ophthalmopathy patients had moderately to severely active disease, with a Clinical Activity Score of 3 or more, a NOSPECS grade of 4 or more, and a disease duration of less than 3 months. Exclusion was applied to patients with uncontrolled infections, other autoimmune diseases, pregnancy or lactation. Diagnoses relied on clinical symptoms, serum thyroxine and TRAb, thyroid ultrasound and orbital computed tomography. PBMCs were isolated from about 10 ml of fresh peripheral blood by Ficoll-Paque density gradient centrifugation. Total RNA was extracted with Trizol reagent, and quality was checked on an Agilent 2100 Bioanalyzer.

The chain is made from TRBV3-1 and TRBJ2-5; a tentative D match to TRBD2 spans 5 bases. The TCR sequence derives from a woman in her forties with Graves' ophthalmopathy. Sequences were obtained from blood. The CDR3 here reads CASTSASGETQYF. The nucleotide sequence is TGTGCCAGCACCTCGGCCAGCGGAGAGACCCAGTACTTC.